The 32 T cell receptor beta chains listed next were all sequenced from one sample in a study of T cells after yellow fever vaccination. TCRdb re-analysed the 5' RACE reads in MiXCR, keeping a single row per CDR3 protein. The data hold about 240,000 distinct CDR3 sequences, with over 3% observed a single time. The material sequenced was PBMCs, taken 15 days after the yellow fever booster vaccination. These receptors originate from a man younger than 35 who received the YFV17D yellow fever vaccine.

This clonotype has ten or more counts. The chain links TRBV4-3 to TRBJ2-2; D gene ambiguous. The CDR3 length is 16 residues. The germline V gene encodes CDR1 LGHNA and CDR2 YSLEER. Trimming took 0 bases from V and 1 from J, leaving 9 bases between them. CDR3 loop: CASSQEVLENTGELFF. As DNA, the CDR3 is TGCGCCAGCAGCCAAGAGGTTCTAGAGAACACCGGGGAGCTGTTTTTT.

This clonotype has ten or more counts. This chain joins TRBV15 and TRBJ1-3; 7 bases fit TRBD1. The CDR3 covers 13 residues. Germline loops: CDR1 LNHNV, CDR2 YYDKDF (reference sequence). The V gene end was trimmed by 8 bases and the J gene end by 9 bases; junction bases not matched to a gene: 10. The CDR3 is CATLGGSSGTIYF. CDR3 DNA sequence: TGTGCCACCCTAGGGGGCAGCTCGGGCACCATATATTTT.

In this sample, this clonotype turned up many times. This rearrangement joins TRBV5-1 to TRBJ1-6; unclear D gene. The V end lost 2 bases, the J end lost 0 bases, and 3 bases lay between the germline ends. Looked up from germline, CDR1 is SGHRS and CDR2 is YFSETQ. CDR3 size: 14 residues. The CDR3 loop is CASSFSSYNSPLHF. CDR3 in DNA: TGCGCCAGCAGCTTTAGCTCCTATAATTCACCCCTCCACTTT.

This clonotype was picked up many times. The V gene is TRBV20-1, the J gene TRBJ2-5; 10 bases match TRBD2. The germline V gene encodes CDR1 DFQATT and CDR2 SNEGSKA (reference sequence). The trim removed 2 bases at V and 4 bases at J, leaving 1 base unmatched. The CDR3 is 13 residues long. The CDR3 here is CSARLAGVETQYF. CDR3 sequence (DNA): TGCAGTGCTAGACTAGCGGGGGTAGAGACCCAGTACTTC.

This clonotype was recorded at least ten times. This rearrangement joins TRBV13 to TRBJ2-3, with D unresolved. The V and J ends lost 5 bases and 2 bases respectively, with 14 bases between them. Germline lookup yields CDR1 PRHDT and CDR2 FYEKMQ (reference sequence). This CDR3 is 15 amino acids long. The DNA for the CDR3 is TGTGCCAGCAGCCTGCGGATGGCCTACACAGATACGCAGTATTTT. Its translation is CASSLRMAYTDTQYF.

The table lists this clonotype with many counts. The rearrangement uses TRBV29-1 and TRBJ2-5; the D gene is possibly TRBD2 (5 bases). The CDR3 extends over 14 amino acids. The germline gives CDR1 SQVTM, CDR2 ANQGSEA. V was clipped by 7 bases and J by 5 bases, with 20 bases between them. The CDR3 DNA sequence: TGCAGCGCCACCCGGGGTAGCGCTGGGGAGACCCAGTACTTC. Its protein product is CSATRGSAGETQYF.

This clonotype was observed many times. V is TRBV20-1 and J is TRBJ1-1; no reliable D call. This CDR3 region has 19 residues. Trimming took off 5 bases at V and 2 bases at J, with 30 bases between the two ends. CDR1 is DFQATT, CDR2 SNEGSKA, per germline (reference sequence). The CDR3 bases are TGCAGTGCTCGTCGTTCAAGATTCCGGGATGACACGGGTAACACTGAAGCTTTCTTT. As protein: CSARRSRFRDDTGNTEAFF.

In this sample, this clonotype turned up many times. V is TRBV7-9 and J is TRBJ2-5, with TRBD2 as a possible D gene (5 bases). The CDR3 length is 17 residues. Germline V gene lookup returns CDR1 SEHNR and CDR2 FQNEAQ (reference sequence). Trimming shortened V by 0 bases and J by 5 bases, and 19 bases separated the two germline ends. The CDR3 DNA sequence: TGTGCCAGCAGCTTAGCGTTTGGAGGACGGGCCCAGGAGACCCAGTACTTC. It translates to CASSLAFGGRAQETQYF.

This clonotype has ten or more counts. The chain recombines TRBV20-1 with TRBJ1-2; weak D call: TRBD1 (5 bases). This CDR3 is 13 amino acids long. V was shortened by 3 bases and J by 4 bases, with 12 bases between the two germline ends. Germline assignment: CDR1 DFQATT and CDR2 SNEGSKA (reference sequence). The CDR3 region has the DNA TGCAGTGCTAGTTTGACAGCGACCTATGGCTACACCTTC. This gives the protein CSASLTATYGYTF.

The table lists this clonotype with many counts. V usage is TRBV6-5 and J usage is TRBJ2-3; no firm D call. Trimming stripped 7 bases from V and 0 bases from J, with 8 bases between. CDR1 is MNHEY, CDR2 SVGAGI, per germline. The CDR3 covers 13 residues. The CDR3 coding sequence is TGTGCCAGCACCTATGGAAGCACAGATACGCAGTATTTT. Amino acid sequence: CASTYGSTDTQYF.

The sample holds many counts of this clonotype. The rearrangement uses TRBV12-3 or TRBV12-4 and TRBJ2-4; D unresolved. Trimming cost V 6 bases and J 6 bases, with 9 bases left between them. The CDR3 is made up of 12 amino acids. The CDR3 loop is CASSPDRNIQYF. CDR3 in DNA: TGTGCCAGCAGCCCGGACCGAAACATTCAGTACTTC.

This clonotype was counted at least ten times. This chain links TRBV25-1 with TRBJ2-7, with TRBD2 identical over 11 bases. In germline, CDR1 is MGHDK, CDR2 SYGVNS. V lost 6 bases and J lost 4; bases outside the gene matches: 8. The CDR3 is made up of 15 amino acids. For the CDR3, the DNA is TGTGCCAGCAGAGCGCCGGGACTAGCGGTATACGAGCAGTACTTC. Amino acid sequence: CASRAPGLAVYEQYF.

The V gene is TRBV11-3, the J gene TRBJ2-1; maybe TRBD1 (6 bases). Germline CDR1 is SGHNT and CDR2 is YENEEA. There are 13 residues in the CDR3. The V and J ends lost 1 base and 9 bases respectively, with 10 bases between them. CDR3 in amino acids: CASSLGTAAEQFF. The CDR3 DNA follows: TGTGCCAGCAGCTTAGGGACAGCCGCTGAGCAGTTCTTC.

This clonotype was found many times. The CDR3 sequence: CASSQSPEEGRDIQYF. CDR3 nucleotides: TGCGCCAGCAGCCAATCCCCGGAAGAGGGAAGGGACATTCAGTACTTC. The chain combines TRBV4-1 with TRBJ2-4, with a weak D call TRBD2 (5 bases). This CDR3 comprises 16 residues. With 2 bases removed from V and 8 bases from J, the gap between germline ends came to 19 bases. The V gene's germline CDR1 is MGHRA and CDR2 YSYEKL.

V usage is TRBV10-2 and J usage is TRBJ1-5; D is perhaps TRBD1 (5 bases). CDR3 length equals 13 residues. Germline CDR1 reads WSHSY; CDR2 reads SAAADI. Trimming removed 6 bases at V and 1 base at J, with 7 bases between. The CDR3 coding sequence is TGCGCCAGCAGAAGGGGAAGCAATCAGCCCCAGCATTTT. This encodes CASRRGSNQPQHF.

Ten or more counts support this clonotype. V and J are TRBV3-1 and TRBJ1-6; 7 bases match TRBD1. There are 14 residues in the CDR3. V lost 5 bases to trimming and J lost 8 bases; unmatched junction nucleotides: 6. Germline V gene lookup returns CDR1 LGHDT and CDR2 YNNKEL (reference sequence). The CDR3 is CASSSGTDYSPLHF. The CDR3 DNA reads TGTGCCAGCAGCTCCGGGACAGACTATTCACCCCTCCACTTT.

This clonotype occurred many times. In nucleotides, the CDR3 is TGCGCCAGCAGCCAAGCGACAGGGCGGAGCGCGGGGACCCAGTACTTC. Amino acid sequence: CASSQATGRSAGTQYF. The V and J genes are TRBV4-1 and TRBJ2-5; 7 bases are shared with TRBD1. The germline V gene encodes CDR1 MGHRA and CDR2 YSYEKL. V gave up 1 base and J gave up 7 bases; unmatched junction bases: 12. CDR3 length equals 16 residues.

The sample holds many counts of this clonotype. The V gene is TRBV7-6, the J gene TRBJ2-5; 7 bases align to TRBD1. V lost 4 bases to trimming and J lost 5 bases; unmatched junction nucleotides: 10. This CDR3 comprises 15 residues. Germline CDR1 SGHVS, CDR2 FNYEAQ. DNA of the CDR3: TGTGCCAGCAGCTCTACAGGGGCCCGATGGGAGACCCAGTACTTC. This encodes CASSSTGARWETQYF.

This clonotype was counted many times. The chain links TRBV6-1 to TRBJ2-3; D unclear. Trimming took 6 bases from V and 2 from J, leaving 18 bases between them. The CDR3 consists of 16 residues. Germline V lookup: CDR1 MNHNS, CDR2 SASEGT. The CDR3 loop is CASRAGTDRYTDTQYF. The CDR3 nucleotides are TGTGCCAGCAGGGCAGGCACGGACCGTTACACAGATACGCAGTATTTT.

In its sample, this clonotype was seen many times. The chain uses TRBV20-1 and TRBJ2-5, with TRBD1 matching over 7 bases. Germline CDR1 reads DFQATT; CDR2 reads SNEGSKA (reference sequence). CDR3 length equals 16 residues. The ends lost 6 bases at V and 5 bases at J; junction bases unmatched: 18. For the CDR3, the DNA is TGCAGTGCGGACACCGCGCGGACAGGAGGCACGGAGACCCAGTACTTC. Its protein product is CSADTARTGGTETQYF.

This clonotype was seen many times. The J gene is TRBJ2-3, the V gene TRBV12-3 or TRBV12-4; 10 bases map to TRBD2. V trimming: 4 bases; J trimming: 5 bases; junction bases outside the gene matches: 9. The CDR3 runs 16 residues. This chain's CDR3 is CASSSQSGGAKDTQYF. In DNA form, the CDR3 reads TGTGCCAGCAGTTCTCAAAGCGGGGGGGCAAAAGATACGCAGTATTTT.

The table lists this clonotype with many counts. The chain's CDR3 is CASSSWTLNTDTQYF. The CDR3 bases are TGTGCCAGCAGCTCCTGGACCCTCAACACAGATACGCAGTATTTT. The V gene is TRBV7-9, the J gene TRBJ2-3; unclear D gene. The CDR3 length is 15 residues. The V end was cut by 4 bases, the J end by 2 bases, with 13 bases between. Germline assignment: CDR1 SEHNR and CDR2 FQNEAQ (reference sequence).

This chain joins TRBV27 and TRBJ2-2, with D uncertain. The CDR3 consists of 14 residues. V shed 4 bases and J shed 1 base, with 7 bases lying between them. Germline V gene sequence: CDR1 MNHEY, CDR2 SMNVEV (reference sequence). CDR3 DNA sequence: TGTGCCAGCAGTTCCTTCATGAACACCGGGGAGCTGTTTTTT. Protein product: CASSSFMNTGELFF.

This clonotype was detected many times. This chain joins TRBV20-1 and TRBJ2-7; TRBD1 matches at 7 bases. This CDR3 spans 15 amino acids. J gave up 3 bases and V 1 base, and 9 bases lay outside the gene matches. Germline CDR1 DFQATT, CDR2 SNEGSKA (reference sequence). The CDR3 reads CSARGPGDSHYEQYF. The CDR3 DNA follows: TGCAGTGCTAGAGGCCCTGGGGACAGCCACTACGAGCAGTACTTC.

This clonotype came up many times. The CDR3 DNA reads as TGTGCCAGCAGCTTCATGGCCCCCCCAGATACGCAGTATTTT. It translates to CASSFMAPPDTQYF. V is TRBV7-2 and J is TRBJ2-3; D gene uncertain. Trimming took 3 bases from V and 4 from J, leaving 11 bases between them. Germline values: CDR1 SGHTA, CDR2 FQGNSA. This CDR3 comprises 14 residues.

In its sample, this clonotype was seen many times. V usage is TRBV15 and J usage is TRBJ2-4; 12 bases map to TRBD2. The CDR3 has 16 residues. The V and J ends lost 3 bases and 2 bases, in that order; junction bases with no gene match: 2. CDR1 LNHNV and CDR2 YYDKDF come from the germline V gene (reference sequence). CDR3 sequence (DNA): TGTGCCACCAGCAGGACTAGCGGGGGAACCAAAAACATTCAGTACTTC. Translating gives CATSRTSGGTKNIQYF.

This clonotype was observed at least ten times. CDR3 sequence reads: CASSLLGQGYGYTF. CDR3 coding DNA: TGTGCCAGCAGCTTATTGGGACAGGGCTATGGCTACACCTTC. The rearrangement joins TRBV11-2 to TRBJ1-2; 9 positions match TRBD1. This CDR3 spans 14 amino acids. Trimming removed 2 bases from V and 4 bases from J; junction bases left unmatched: 2. Germline CDR1 and CDR2: SGHAT and FQNNGV.

This clonotype was counted ten times or more. This rearrangement joins TRBV7-4 to TRBJ1-1; D perhaps matches TRBD1 (6 bases). The CDR3 length is 12 residues. V was pared by 2 bases and J by 8 bases, with 9 bases between. CDR1 is SGHVT and CDR2 is SQSDAQ in the germline V gene. Here the CDR3 reads CASSLSGQEAFF. Here the CDR3 DNA reads TGTGCCAGCAGCTTAAGCGGACAGGAAGCTTTCTTT.

This clonotype was observed many times. This rearrangement joins TRBV6-2 or TRBV6-3 to TRBJ2-2; unclear D gene. This CDR3 contains 12 residues. Germline loops: CDR1 MNHEY, CDR2 SVGEGT. Trimming cost V 0 bases and J 12 bases, with 8 bases left between them. The CDR3 DNA sequence: TGTGCCAGCAGTTACTCGATAAGTAAGCTGTTTTTT. Residues: CASSYSISKLFF.

This clonotype showed up many times. The CDR3 DNA follows: TGCGCCAGCAGCCCAGGGGTACCTTCTAACTATGGCTACACCTTC. Translation gives CASSPGVPSNYGYTF. The chain joins TRBV4-1 to TRBJ1-2, with D maybe TRBD1 (6 bases). The CDR3 extends over 15 amino acids. Germline CDR1 reads MGHRA; CDR2 reads YSYEKL. The V gene lost 4 bases and the J gene lost 0 bases, with 12 bases spanning the gap.

Many counts were recorded for this clonotype. J is TRBJ2-3 and V is TRBV3-1; TRBD2 aligns across 8 bases. The CDR3 runs to 17 residues. Germline CDR1 and CDR2: LGHDT and YNNKEL (reference sequence). The junction had 12 bases not matched to a gene; V was cut back by 4 bases and J by 3 bases. CDR3 sequence reads: CASSLSSRGGLTDTQYF. DNA for the CDR3: TGTGCCAGCAGCCTATCTTCACGGGGGGGCCTTACAGATACGCAGTATTTT.

There are many counts of this clonotype. The CDR3 nucleotides are TGCGCCAGCAGCTTGCTGGGTCACCAAGAGACCCAGTACTTC. It encodes CASSLLGHQETQYF. V usage is TRBV5-1 and J usage is TRBJ2-5; D is unresolved. There are 14 residues in the CDR3. Germline V gene sequence: CDR1 SGHRS, CDR2 YFSETQ. V lost 1 base and J lost 0, with 7 bases in between.